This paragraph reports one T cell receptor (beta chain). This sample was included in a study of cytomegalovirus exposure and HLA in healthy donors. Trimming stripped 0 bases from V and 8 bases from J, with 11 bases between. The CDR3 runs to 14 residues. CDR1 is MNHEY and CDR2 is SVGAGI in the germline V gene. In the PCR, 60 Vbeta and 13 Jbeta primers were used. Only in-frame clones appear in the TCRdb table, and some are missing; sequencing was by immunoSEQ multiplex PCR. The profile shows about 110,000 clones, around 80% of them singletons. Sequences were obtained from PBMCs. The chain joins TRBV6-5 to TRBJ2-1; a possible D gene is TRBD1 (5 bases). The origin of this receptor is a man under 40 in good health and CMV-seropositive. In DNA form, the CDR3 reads TGTGCCAGCAGTTACTCTTACCAGGGTTATGAGCAGTTCTTC. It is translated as CASSYSYQGYEQFF.